This TCR beta chain was recorded in a study of tumor and adjacent non-tumor tissue in lung cancer. Study context: Some 4.2 million productive TCRbeta reads were obtained per sample on average.

CDR1 is SGHAT, CDR2 FQNNGV, per germline. Trimming stripped 5 bases from V and 14 bases from J, with 23 bases between. The CDR3 has 14 amino acids. TCRbeta libraries were built with three rounds of nested PCR, modified from ARM-PCR. TCRdb re-called the multiplex PCR reads with MiXCR, one entry per CDR3 protein. The data show more than 35,000 distinct CDR3 sequences, roughly two thirds seen once. This sample's RNA came from whole unsorted tissue. Distant lung tissue was collected more than 3 cm away from the tumor edge. Donors were chemotherapy-naive, newly diagnosed lung cancer surgical patients in China, August–late 2014.

The sequence came from a woman in her 40s with non-small cell lung cancer. The chain couples TRBV11-2 to TRBJ2-3; no clear D gene. The material sequenced was distant non-tumor lung tissue. Here the CDR3 DNA reads TGTGCCAGCAGCCCTCTAAGCGCGGCAGATGTGCCGTATTTT. It encodes CASSPLSAADVPYF.